This T cell receptor (beta chain) was recorded in a study of cytomegalovirus exposure and HLA in healthy donors. Study-wide findings and caveats: Overall, approximately 150 TCR beta chains were annotated as cytomegalovirus-associated.

Germline loops: CDR1 LGHNA, CDR2 YNFKEQ. The trim removed 1 base at V and 2 bases at J, leaving 5 bases unmatched. CDR3 size: 15 residues. A note on this clone: Its antigen is not known.

Using immunoSEQ multiplex PCR, the repertoire was profiled, and TCRdb retains in-frame clones only, with some absent. The sample records 120,000 or so clones, around nine tenths being singletons. The chain uses TRBV4-2 and TRBJ2-7; 7 bases align to TRBD2. The sequenced sample consisted of PBMCs. The sequence came from a man aged 30-40 years in good health and CMV-seronegative. CDR3 residues: CASSQGPSGTYEQYF. In nucleotides, the CDR3 is TGTGCCAGCAGCCAAGGTCCTAGCGGCACCTACGAGCAGTACTTC.